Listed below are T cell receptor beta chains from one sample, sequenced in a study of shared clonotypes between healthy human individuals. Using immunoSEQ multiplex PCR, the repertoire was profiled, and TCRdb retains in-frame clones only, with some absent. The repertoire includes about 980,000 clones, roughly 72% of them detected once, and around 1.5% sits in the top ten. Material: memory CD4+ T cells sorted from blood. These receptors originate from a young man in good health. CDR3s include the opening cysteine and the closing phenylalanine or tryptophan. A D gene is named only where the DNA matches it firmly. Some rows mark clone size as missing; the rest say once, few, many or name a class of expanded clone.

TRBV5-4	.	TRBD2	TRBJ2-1	TGTGCCAGCAGCCGCGGCGGGACTAGCGGGAGGGGTTACAATGAGCAGTTCTTC	CASSRGGTSGRGYNEQFF
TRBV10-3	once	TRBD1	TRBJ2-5	TGTGCCATCTCGGACAGGGGGCCAGAGACCCAGTACTTC	CAISDRGPETQYF
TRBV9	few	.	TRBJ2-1	TGTGCCAGCAGCGTAGGGCAGGTCAATGAGCAGTTCTTC	CASSVGQVNEQFF
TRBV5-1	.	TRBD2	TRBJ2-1	TGCGCCAGCAGCGTAGGACTAGCGGGAGGTGGAGAGCAGTTCTTC	CASSVGLAGGGEQFF
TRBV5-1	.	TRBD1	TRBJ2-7	TGCGCCAGCAGCCTAAGGGGGCCCATCGACGAGCAGTACTTC	CASSLRGPIDEQYF
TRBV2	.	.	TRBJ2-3	TGTGCCAGCAGCCCCCGAAGGACTCAGCCAAGCACAGATACGCAGTATTTT	CASSPRRTQPSTDTQYF
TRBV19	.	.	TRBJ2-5	TGTGCCAGTAGTATGGGGGCAGCTTCACAAGAGACCCAGTACTTC	CASSMGAASQETQYF
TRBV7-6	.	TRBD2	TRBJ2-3	TGTGCCAGCAGCTTTTTTGGACTAGCGGGAGCCTCAGATACGCAGTATTTT	CASSFFGLAGASDTQYF
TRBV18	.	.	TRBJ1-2	TGTGCCAGCTCACCCGCGAACAGGGCCGATGGCTACACCTTC	CASSPANRADGYTF
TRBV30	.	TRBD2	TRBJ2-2	TGTGCCTGGAGTGTACTCGGGGGGACCGGGGAGCTGTTTTTT	CAWSVLGGTGELFF
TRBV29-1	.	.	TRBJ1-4	TGCAGCGTTAAAACCGGGGGGGAAAAACTGTTTTTT	CSVKTGGEKLFF
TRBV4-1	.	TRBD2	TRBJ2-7	TGCGCCAGCAGCCAACCCACTAGCGGGAAACAGTACGAGCAGTACTTC	CASSQPTSGKQYEQYF
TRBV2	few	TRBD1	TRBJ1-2	TGTGCCAGCCGGACAGGGCAAAGTGGCTACACCTTC	CASRTGQSGYTF
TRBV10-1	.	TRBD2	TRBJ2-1	TGCGCCAGCAGTGGATACGGGGGGGACGGCGGTGAGCAGTTCTTC	CASSGYGGDGGEQFF
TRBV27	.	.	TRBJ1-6	TGTGCCAGCAGTTTTTGGGAGGTCGGGAATTCACCCCTCCACTTT	CASSFWEVGNSPLHF